Listed here is a single T cell receptor beta chain. In the original analysis: Amplifying reference gene primers gave estimates of nucleated cell counts. This table comes from immunoSEQ multiplex PCR, and its TCRdb copy is limited to in-frame clones, with some not included. D and trimming come from the DNA, and the V and J calls and clone size come from that table. There are 300,000 or so clones in the sample; 89% occur only once, and roughly 6.7% lies in the top ten. This specimen belongs to a study of blood T cell repertoires in COVID-19. Across the study: T cells, B-cell-depleted T cells, or PBMCs provided the cDNA or gDNA that served as material.

Germline assignment: CDR1 LNHDA and CDR2 SQIVND (reference sequence). The CDR3 has 16 residues. Trimming removed 5 bases from V and 7 bases from J; junction bases left unmatched: 11. The chain joins TRBV19 to TRBJ1-6; 7 nucleotides agree with TRBD1. The source is a man younger than 35 who had recovered from COVID-19. The sequenced material came from peripheral blood. CDR3: CASSPFRGEGNSPLHF. In DNA, the CDR3 is TGTGCCAGTAGTCCTTTCAGGGGGGAAGGGAATTCACCCCTCCACTTT.